This T cell receptor (beta chain) was sequenced for a study of OX40 agonist ivuxolimab in advanced cancers. Study background: Hepatocellular carcinoma, melanoma, renal cell or head and neck cancer affected the dose-escalation patients.

The CDR3 length is 15 residues. The germline gives CDR1 SNHLY, CDR2 FYNNEI. Between the trimmed V and J ends, which lost 7 bases and 6 bases, there was a span of 21 bases. In regard to this clone: Its antigen is not known.

Overall study results and limits: Expanded clones were, on average, more numerous among CD8+ T cells than CD4+. Clones of CD4+ and CD8+ blood T cells grew by week 6 at doses of 0.1 to 3.0 mg/kg.

Here immunoSEQ multiplex PCR was the method, and the copy in TCRdb shows in-frame clones only, minus some. Of roughly 62,000 clones in the sample, 70% to 85% were seen once. The sequenced sample was CD4+ or CD8+ T cells sorted from blood, obtained in a trial of the OX40 agonist ivuxolimab. The chain is built from TRBV2 and TRBJ1-2, with a weak D call TRBD1 (5 bases). The sequence was obtained from an adult with an advanced solid tumor such as melanoma, head and neck, liver or kidney cancer. CDR3 DNA sequence: TGTGCCAGCACCCTGGCAGAGACAGTGATCGATGGCTACACCTTC. This translates into CASTLAETVIDGYTF.